This T cell receptor (beta chain) came from a study of cytomegalovirus exposure and HLA in healthy donors. Study observations and caveats: A later analysis associated under 20,000 TCR beta sequences with HLA alleles at a 0.05 false discovery rate. Most TCRs appeared rarely, but some public TCRs recurred in many donors. Reportedly, cytomegalovirus status was diagnosed with high sensitivity and specificity. Among TCR beta chains, those listed as cytomegalovirus-associated numbered over 150.

PCR employed 60 Vbeta and 13 Jbeta primers. The data were produced by immunoSEQ multiplex PCR, yet TCRdb's version contains in-frame clones alone and is incomplete. The table has about 160,000 clones, under 80% seen once. Concerning this clone itself: The antigen remains unidentified. Sequence at one end of the junction differs from germline and may be a read error. Distinct nucleotide sequences in the sample also encode this CDR3.

The CDR3 length is 14 residues. Germline V gene data show CDR1 as MNHEY and CDR2 as SMNVEV (reference sequence). This clonotype was sampled from a female donor in good health and CMV-seronegative. The genes are TRBV27 and TRBJ1-5; a weak D match, TRBD1 (6 bases). Sequenced input: PBMCs. Here the CDR3 reads CASSGGQRNQPQHF. DNA for the CDR3: TGTGCCAGCAGTGGTGGACAGAGGAATCAACCCCAGCATTTT.